This is a list of T cell receptor beta chains from one sample in a study of T cell repertoires in ileal Crohn's disease. Profiling relied on immunoSEQ multiplex PCR, and the TCRdb table lists in-frame clones only, not all of them. The sample records tens of thousands of clones, about 88% being singletons. The sample was ileal tissue. These receptors came from an adult with Crohn's disease. Each CDR3 is given with its conserved first and last residue. D genes are given only for firm matches. Some rows mark clone size as missing; the rest say once, few, many or name a class of expanded clone.

J gene: TRBJ2-2
V gene: TRBV5-1
clone size: NA
D gene: TRBD1
CDR3 DNA: TGCGCCAGCAGCGTGGACAGGGGCGGCACCGGGGAGCTGTTTTTT
CDR3 protein: CASSVDRGGTGELFF

J gene: TRBJ1-5
V gene: TRBV19
clone size: NA
D gene: NA
CDR3 DNA: TGTGCCAGTAGTATAGATCAACAGGGGCCCCAGCATTTT
CDR3 protein: CASSIDQQGPQHF

J gene: TRBJ1-2
V gene: TRBV29-1
clone size: once
D gene: NA
CDR3 DNA: TGCAGCGTTGAAATTCAGGGTGCGTATGGCTACACCTTC
CDR3 protein: CSVEIQGAYGYTF

J gene: TRBJ1-5
V gene: TRBV6-1
clone size: NA
D gene: NA
CDR3 DNA: TGTGCCAGCAGGACGACATTGCCCCAACAGCCCCAGCATTTT
CDR3 protein: CASRTTLPQQPQHF

J gene: TRBJ1-2
V gene: TRBV6-5
clone size: NA
D gene: NA
CDR3 DNA: TGTGCCAGCAGTTCCCAGAACGCTAGGGGCTACACCTTC
CDR3 protein: CASSSQNARGYTF

J gene: TRBJ1-5
V gene: TRBV28
clone size: NA
D gene: TRBD1
CDR3 DNA: TGTGCCAGCAGCCGTGGACAGGGGGATTCTCAGCCCCAGCATTTT
CDR3 protein: CASSRGQGDSQPQHF

J gene: TRBJ1-6
V gene: TRBV6-1
clone size: NA
D gene: NA
CDR3 DNA: TGTGCCAGCAGTGAAGACAGGCTCCTCCACTTT
CDR3 protein: CASSEDRLLHF

J gene: TRBJ2-5
V gene: TRBV5-1
clone size: NA
D gene: NA
CDR3 DNA: TGCGCCAGCAGCAAGGGCAGGGGACAAGAGACCCAGTACTTC
CDR3 protein: CASSKGRGQETQYF

J gene: TRBJ2-1
V gene: TRBV7-3
clone size: NA
D gene: TRBD2
CDR3 DNA: TGTGCCAGCAGTTCTAGCGGGTTCGGGTACAATGAGCAGTTCTTC
CDR3 protein: CASSSSGFGYNEQFF

J gene: TRBJ1-4
V gene: TRBV18
clone size: NA
D gene: TRBD1
CDR3 DNA: TGTGCCAGCTCCCCCACCGGACAGGGGGCGACTAATGAAAAACTGTTTTTT
CDR3 protein: CASSPTGQGATNEKLFF

J gene: TRBJ2-1
V gene: TRBV7-6
clone size: NA
D gene: TRBD2
CDR3 DNA: TGTGCCAGCGAGGGGCTAGCGGGAGCCCACAATGAGCAGTTCTTC
CDR3 protein: CASEGLAGAHNEQFF

J gene: TRBJ1-4
V gene: TRBV27
clone size: NA
D gene: NA
CDR3 DNA: TGTGCCAGCAGTTTCGGTACAGGGATAAATGAAAAACTGTTTTTT
CDR3 protein: CASSFGTGINEKLFF

J gene: TRBJ1-6
V gene: TRBV15
clone size: few
D gene: NA
CDR3 DNA: TGTGCCACCAGCAGAGATAGCTCACCCCTCCACTTT
CDR3 protein: CATSRDSSPLHF

J gene: TRBJ2-3
V gene: TRBV5-1
clone size: NA
D gene: TRBD1
CDR3 DNA: TGCGCCAGCAGCGCTTACACAGGGGGCCCCACAGATACGCAGTATTTT
CDR3 protein: CASSAYTGGPTDTQYF

J gene: TRBJ1-1
V gene: TRBV18
clone size: NA
D gene: NA
CDR3 DNA: TGTGCCAGCTCAGCTGATCGGGGGGCTTTCTTT
CDR3 protein: CASSADRGAFF

J gene: TRBJ1-5
V gene: TRBV18
clone size: NA
D gene: TRBD1
CDR3 DNA: TGTGCCAGCACACCCGGGACAGGGAACCTCCAGCCCCAGCATTTT
CDR3 protein: CASTPGTGNLQPQHF

J gene: TRBJ2-7
V gene: TRBV27
clone size: few
D gene: TRBD1
CDR3 DNA: TGTGCCAGCAGTTTATCGGGACAGGGGACCTACGAGCAGTACTTC
CDR3 protein: CASSLSGQGTYEQYF

J gene: TRBJ2-5
V gene: TRBV5-1
clone size: NA
D gene: NA
CDR3 DNA: TGCGCCAGCAGCTTGGCCGGGCAGGGAGAGACCCAGTACTTC
CDR3 protein: CASSLAGQGETQYF

J gene: TRBJ1-3
V gene: TRBV15
clone size: NA
D gene: NA
CDR3 DNA: TGTGCCACCAGCAGAGTGACGGGGGGCAGCTCTGGAAACACCATATATTTT
CDR3 protein: CATSRVTGGSSGNTIYF

J gene: TRBJ1-6
V gene: TRBV5-4
clone size: NA
D gene: NA
CDR3 DNA: TGTGCCAGCACCCTAATAGACTCCTATAATTCACCCCTCCACTTT
CDR3 protein: CASTLIDSYNSPLHF

J gene: TRBJ1-5
V gene: TRBV19
clone size: NA
D gene: NA
CDR3 DNA: TGTGCCAGTAGTACGACAGGAATTAGCTCCGTTAGCAATCAGCCCCAGCATTTT
CDR3 protein: CASSTTGISSVSNQPQHF

J gene: TRBJ2-7
V gene: TRBV29-1
clone size: NA
D gene: NA
CDR3 DNA: TGCAGCGTTGTGGGCGACGGATTTTACGAGCAGTACTTC
CDR3 protein: CSVVGDGFYEQYF

J gene: TRBJ1-1
V gene: TRBV5-1
clone size: NA
D gene: NA
CDR3 DNA: TGCGCCAGCAGCAATGACAGGCGCGATGAAGCTTTCTTT
CDR3 protein: CASSNDRRDEAFF

J gene: TRBJ2-7
V gene: TRBV7-6
clone size: NA
D gene: NA
CDR3 DNA: TGTGCCAGCAGCTTAGGAGGAGGGGTTAAGGACGAGCAGTACTTC
CDR3 protein: CASSLGGGVKDEQYF